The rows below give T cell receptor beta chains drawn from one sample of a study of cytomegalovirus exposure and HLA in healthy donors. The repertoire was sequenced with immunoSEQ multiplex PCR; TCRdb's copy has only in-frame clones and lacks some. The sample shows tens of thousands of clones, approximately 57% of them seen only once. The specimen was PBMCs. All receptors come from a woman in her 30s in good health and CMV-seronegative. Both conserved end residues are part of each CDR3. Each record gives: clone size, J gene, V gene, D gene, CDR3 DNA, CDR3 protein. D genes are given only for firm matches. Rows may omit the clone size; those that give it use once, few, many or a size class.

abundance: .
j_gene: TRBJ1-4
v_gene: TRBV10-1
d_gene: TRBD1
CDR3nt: TGCGCCAGCAGTGGGGACAGGGAAGGAGAAAAACTGTTTTTT
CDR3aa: CASSGDREGEKLFF

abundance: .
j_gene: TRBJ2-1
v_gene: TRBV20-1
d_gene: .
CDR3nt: TGCAGTGCTGCCAGGATCGAGGGTGGGTTCTTC
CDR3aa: CSAARIEGGFF

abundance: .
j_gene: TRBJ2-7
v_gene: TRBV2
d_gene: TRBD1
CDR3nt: TGTGCCAGCAGTGCCGGGACAGGGGGCCGAATCTACGAGCAGTACTTC
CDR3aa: CASSAGTGGRIYEQYF

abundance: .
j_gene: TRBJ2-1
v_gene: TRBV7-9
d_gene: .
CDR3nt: TGTTCCAGCAGCTTAGCCGGTTCTGAGCAGTTCTTC
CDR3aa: CSSSLAGSEQFF

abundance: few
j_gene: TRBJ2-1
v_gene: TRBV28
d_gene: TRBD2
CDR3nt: TGTGCCAGCATTTCGGGGGGTAACTACAATGAGCAGTTCTTC
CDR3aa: CASISGGNYNEQFF

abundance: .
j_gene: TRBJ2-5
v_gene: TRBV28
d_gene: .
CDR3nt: TGTGCCAGCAGTGTCTCTGAAGAGACCCAGTACTTC
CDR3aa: CASSVSEETQYF

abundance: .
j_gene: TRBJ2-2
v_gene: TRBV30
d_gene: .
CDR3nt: TGTGCCTGGAGTGCCATGGAGGGCCTGAACACCGGGGAGCTGTTTTTT
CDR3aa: CAWSAMEGLNTGELFF

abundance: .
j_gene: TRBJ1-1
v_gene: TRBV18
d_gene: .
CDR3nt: TGTGCCAGCTCACCAGAGGTATGGGTACGAGGCACTGAAGCTTTCTTT
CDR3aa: CASSPEVWVRGTEAFF

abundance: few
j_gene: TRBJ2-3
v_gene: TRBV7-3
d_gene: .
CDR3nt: TGTGCCAGCAGCTTTTGGGGCAGGGCTAGCACAGATACGCAGTATTTT
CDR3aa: CASSFWGRASTDTQYF

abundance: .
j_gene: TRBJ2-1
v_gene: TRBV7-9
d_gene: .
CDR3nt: TGTGCCAGCCCATCCGACTTAGACAATGAGCAGTTCTTC
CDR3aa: CASPSDLDNEQFF

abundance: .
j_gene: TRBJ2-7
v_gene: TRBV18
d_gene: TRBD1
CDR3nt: TGTGCCAGCTCACCGGGGACAGGGGGCGAGCAGTACTTC
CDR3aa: CASSPGTGGEQYF

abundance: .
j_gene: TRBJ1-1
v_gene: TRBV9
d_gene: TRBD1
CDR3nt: TGTGCCAGCAGCGTATCCATTGGGACAGGCGAGACTGAAGCTTTCTTT
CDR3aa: CASSVSIGTGETEAFF

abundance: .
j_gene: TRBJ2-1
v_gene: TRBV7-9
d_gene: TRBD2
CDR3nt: TGTGCCAGCAGCCCCGGACTAGCGGGGGGCAATGAGCAGTTCTTC
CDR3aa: CASSPGLAGGNEQFF

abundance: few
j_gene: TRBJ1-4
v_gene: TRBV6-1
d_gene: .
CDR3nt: TGTGCCAGCAGTGAAGCGATACGAGGTTTCGCAACTAATGAAAAACTGTTTTTT
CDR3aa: CASSEAIRGFATNEKLFF

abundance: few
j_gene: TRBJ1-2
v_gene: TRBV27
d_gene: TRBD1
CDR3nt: TGTGCCAGCAGTCCCCCGGGACAGGGGATCTATGGCTACACCTTC
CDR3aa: CASSPPGQGIYGYTF

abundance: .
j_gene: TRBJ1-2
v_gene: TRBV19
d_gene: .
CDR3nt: TGTGCCAGTAGTATGTTTTCAGGGGTTGTCGGCTATGGCTACACCTTC
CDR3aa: CASSMFSGVVGYGYTF

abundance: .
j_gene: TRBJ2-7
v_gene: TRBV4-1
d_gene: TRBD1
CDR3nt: TGCGCCAGCAGCCCAGGGACAGAACTATACGAGCAGTACTTC
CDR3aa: CASSPGTELYEQYF

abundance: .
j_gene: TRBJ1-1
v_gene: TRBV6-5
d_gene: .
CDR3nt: TGTGCCAGCAGTTCAGGACAGAGCGGGGGCACTGAAGCTTTCTTT
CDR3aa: CASSSGQSGGTEAFF

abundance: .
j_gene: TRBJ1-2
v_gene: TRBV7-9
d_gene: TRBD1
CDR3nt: TGTGCCAGCAGCGCCGGACAGGGGTACTATGGCTACACCTTC
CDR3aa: CASSAGQGYYGYTF

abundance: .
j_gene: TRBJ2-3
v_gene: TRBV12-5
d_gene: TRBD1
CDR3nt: TGTGCTAGTGGTTTGATGACAGGGACAGATACGCAGTATTTT
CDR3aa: CASGLMTGTDTQYF

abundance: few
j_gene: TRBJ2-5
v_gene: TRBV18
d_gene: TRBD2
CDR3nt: TGTGCCAGCTCACCCCTCCCTAGCGGGGGGACCAAAGAGACCCAGTACTTC
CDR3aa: CASSPLPSGGTKETQYF

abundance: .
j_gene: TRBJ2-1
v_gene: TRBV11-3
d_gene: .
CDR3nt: TGTGCCAGCAGCCCGGGGGGCCACTCCTACAATGAGCAGTTCTTC
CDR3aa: CASSPGGHSYNEQFF

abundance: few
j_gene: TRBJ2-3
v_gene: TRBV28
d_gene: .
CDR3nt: TGTGCCAGCAGTTTCTCCGGCAGCGCCGGGGTTTATACGCAGTATTTT
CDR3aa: CASSFSGSAGVYTQYF

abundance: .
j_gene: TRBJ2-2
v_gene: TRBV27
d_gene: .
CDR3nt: TGTGCCAGCAGTCCGACTAGATCCCCATTGGTCGGGGAGCTGTTTTTT
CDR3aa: CASSPTRSPLVGELFF

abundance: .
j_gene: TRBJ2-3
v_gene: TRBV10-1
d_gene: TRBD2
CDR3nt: TGCGCCAGCAGCCTCACTAGCGGGAGTGCAGATACGCAGTATTTT
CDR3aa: CASSLTSGSADTQYF